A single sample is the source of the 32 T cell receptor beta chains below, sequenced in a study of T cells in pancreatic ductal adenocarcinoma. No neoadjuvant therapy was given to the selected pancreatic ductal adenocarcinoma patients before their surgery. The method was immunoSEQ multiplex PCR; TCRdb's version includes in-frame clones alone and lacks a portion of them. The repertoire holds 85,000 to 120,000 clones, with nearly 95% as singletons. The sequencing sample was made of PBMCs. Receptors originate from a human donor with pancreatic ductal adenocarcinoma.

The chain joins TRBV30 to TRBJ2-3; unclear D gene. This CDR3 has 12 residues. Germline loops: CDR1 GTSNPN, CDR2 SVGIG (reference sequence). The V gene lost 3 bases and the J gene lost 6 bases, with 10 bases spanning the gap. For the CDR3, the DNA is TGTGCCTGGAGCCAATCTCGGGATACGCAGTATTTT. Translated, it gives CAWSQSRDTQYF. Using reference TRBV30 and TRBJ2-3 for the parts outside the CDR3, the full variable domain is SQTIHQWPATLVQPVGSPLSLECTVEGTSNPNLYWYRQAAGRGLQLLFYSVGIGQISSEVPQNLSASRPQDRQFILSSKKLLLSDSGFYLCAWSQSRDTQYFGPGTRLTVL.

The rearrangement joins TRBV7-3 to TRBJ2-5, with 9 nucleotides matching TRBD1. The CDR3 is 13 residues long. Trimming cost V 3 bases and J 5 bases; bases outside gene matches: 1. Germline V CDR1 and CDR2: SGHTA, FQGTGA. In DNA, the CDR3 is TGTGCCAGCAGCTTCGACAGGGGGGAGACCCAGTACTTC. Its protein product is CASSFDRGETQYF. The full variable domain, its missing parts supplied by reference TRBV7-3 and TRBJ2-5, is GAGVSQTPSNKVTEKGKYVELRCDPISGHTALYWYRQSLGQGPEFLIYFQGTGAADDSGLPNDRFFAVRPEGSVSTLKIQRTERGDSAVYLCASSFDRGETQYFGPGTRLLVL.

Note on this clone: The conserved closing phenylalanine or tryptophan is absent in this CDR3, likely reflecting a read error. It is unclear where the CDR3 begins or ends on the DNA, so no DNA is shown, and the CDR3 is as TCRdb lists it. This chain's CDR3 is CASRDPGLAL. The chain joins TRBV2 to TRBJ2-7; TRBD2, the D gene given by the table, was not confirmed from the DNA. Germline loops: CDR1 SNHLY, CDR2 FYNNEI. The CDR3 contains 10 residues when both ends are counted.

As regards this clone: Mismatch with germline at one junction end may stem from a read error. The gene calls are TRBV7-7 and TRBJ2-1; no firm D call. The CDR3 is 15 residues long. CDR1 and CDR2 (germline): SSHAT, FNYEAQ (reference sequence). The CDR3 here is CASSSTLSSYNEQFF. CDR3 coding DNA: TGTGCTAGCAGCTCAACCCTAAGCTCCTACAATGAGCAGTTCTTC.

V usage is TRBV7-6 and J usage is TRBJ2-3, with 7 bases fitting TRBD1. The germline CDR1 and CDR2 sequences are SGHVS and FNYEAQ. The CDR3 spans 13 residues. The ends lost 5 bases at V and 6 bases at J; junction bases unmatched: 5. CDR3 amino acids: CASSGQVGDTQYF. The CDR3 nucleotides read TGTGCCAGCAGCGGACAGGTGGGCGATACGCAGTATTTT.

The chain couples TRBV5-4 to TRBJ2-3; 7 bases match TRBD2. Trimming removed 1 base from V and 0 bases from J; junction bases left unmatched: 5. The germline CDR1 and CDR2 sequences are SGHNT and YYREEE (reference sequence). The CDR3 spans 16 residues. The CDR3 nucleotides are TGTGCCAGCAGCTTGTGGATTAGCGGGAGCACAGATACGCAGTATTTT. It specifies CASSLWISGSTDTQYF.

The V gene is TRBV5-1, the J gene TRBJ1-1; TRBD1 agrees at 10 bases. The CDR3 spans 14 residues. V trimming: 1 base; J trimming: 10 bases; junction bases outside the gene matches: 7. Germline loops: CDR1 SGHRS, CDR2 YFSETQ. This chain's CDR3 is CASSLPGQGNAAFF. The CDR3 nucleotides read TGCGCCAGCAGCTTGCCGGGACAGGGGAACGCAGCTTTCTTT. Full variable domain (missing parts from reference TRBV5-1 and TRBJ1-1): KAGVTQTPRYLIKTRGQQVTLSCSPISGHRSVSWYQQTPGQGLQFLFEYFSETQRNKGNFPGRFSGRQFSNSRSEMNVSTLELGDSALYLCASSLPGQGNAAFFGQGTRLTVV.

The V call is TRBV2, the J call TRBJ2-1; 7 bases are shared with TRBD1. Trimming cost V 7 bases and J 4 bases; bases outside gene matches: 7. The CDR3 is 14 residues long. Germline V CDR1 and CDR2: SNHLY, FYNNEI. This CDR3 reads CASNGQAAYNEQFF. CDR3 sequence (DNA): TGTGCCAGCAACGGACAGGCAGCGTACAATGAGCAGTTCTTC.

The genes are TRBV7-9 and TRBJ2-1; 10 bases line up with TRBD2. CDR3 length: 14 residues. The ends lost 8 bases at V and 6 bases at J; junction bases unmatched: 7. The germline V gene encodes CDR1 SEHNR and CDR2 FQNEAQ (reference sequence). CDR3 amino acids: CASCSSGSLNEQFF. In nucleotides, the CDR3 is TGTGCCAGCTGTTCTAGCGGGAGTCTCAATGAGCAGTTCTTC. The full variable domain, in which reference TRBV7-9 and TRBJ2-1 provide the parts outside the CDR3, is DTGVSQNPRHKITKRGQNVTFRCDPISEHNRLYWYRQTLGQGPEFLTYFQNEAQLEKSRLLSDRFSAERPKGSFSTLEIQRTEQGDSAMYLCASCSSGSLNEQFFGPGTRLTVL.

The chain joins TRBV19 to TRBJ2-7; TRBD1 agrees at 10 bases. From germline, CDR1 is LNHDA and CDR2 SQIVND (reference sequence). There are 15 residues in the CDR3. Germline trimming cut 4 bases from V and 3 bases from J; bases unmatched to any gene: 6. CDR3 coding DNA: TGTGCCAGTAGTACGGGGACAGGGGCGAACTACGAGCAGTACTTC. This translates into CASSTGTGANYEQYF.

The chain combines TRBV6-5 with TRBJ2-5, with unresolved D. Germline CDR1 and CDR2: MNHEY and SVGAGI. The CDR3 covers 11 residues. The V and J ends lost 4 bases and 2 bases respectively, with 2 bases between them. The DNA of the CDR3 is TGTGCCAGCAGTTCTCAAGAGACCCAGTACTTC. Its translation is CASSSQETQYF.

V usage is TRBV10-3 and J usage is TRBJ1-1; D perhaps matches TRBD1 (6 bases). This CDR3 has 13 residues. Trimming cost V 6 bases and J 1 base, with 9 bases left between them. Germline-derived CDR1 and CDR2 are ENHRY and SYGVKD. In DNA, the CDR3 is TGTGCCATCAGACCGGGACAGAACACTGAAGCTTTCTTT. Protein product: CAIRPGQNTEAFF.

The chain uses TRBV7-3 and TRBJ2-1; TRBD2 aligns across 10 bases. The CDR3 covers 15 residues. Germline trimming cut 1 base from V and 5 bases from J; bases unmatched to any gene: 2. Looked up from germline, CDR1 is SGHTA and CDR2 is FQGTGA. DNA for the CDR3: TGTGCCAGCAGCTTAAGACTAGCGGGCCACAATGAGCAGTTCTTC. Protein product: CASSLRLAGHNEQFF. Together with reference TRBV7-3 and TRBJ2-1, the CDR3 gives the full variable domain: GAGVSQTPSNKVTEKGKYVELRCDPISGHTALYWYRQSLGQGPEFLIYFQGTGAADDSGLPNDRFFAVRPEGSVSTLKIQRTERGDSAVYLCASSLRLAGHNEQFFGPGTRLTVL.

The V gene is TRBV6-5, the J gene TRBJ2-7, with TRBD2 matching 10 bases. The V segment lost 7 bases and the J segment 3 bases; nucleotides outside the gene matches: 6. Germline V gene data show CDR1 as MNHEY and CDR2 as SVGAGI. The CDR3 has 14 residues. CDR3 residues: CASKRASGSYEQYF. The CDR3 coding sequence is TGTGCCAGCAAAAGGGCTAGCGGGAGCTACGAGCAGTACTTC.

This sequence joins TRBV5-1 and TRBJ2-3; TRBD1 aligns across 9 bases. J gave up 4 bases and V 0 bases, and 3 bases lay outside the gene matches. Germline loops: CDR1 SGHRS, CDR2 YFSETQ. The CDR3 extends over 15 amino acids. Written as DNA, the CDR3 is TGCGCCAGCAGCTTGGGGGACAGGGAGGCAGATACGCAGTATTTT. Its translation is CASSLGDREADTQYF.

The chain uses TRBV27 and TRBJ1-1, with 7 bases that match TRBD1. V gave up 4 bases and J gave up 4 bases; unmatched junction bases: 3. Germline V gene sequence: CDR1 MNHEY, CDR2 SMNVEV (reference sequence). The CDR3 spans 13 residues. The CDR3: CASSYRGSTEAFF. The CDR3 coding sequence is TGTGCCAGCAGTTACAGGGGCAGCACTGAAGCTTTCTTT.

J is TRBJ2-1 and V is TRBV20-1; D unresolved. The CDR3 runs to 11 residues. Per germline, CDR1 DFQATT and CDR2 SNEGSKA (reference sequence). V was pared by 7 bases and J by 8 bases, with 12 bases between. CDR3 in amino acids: CSGRLHYEQFF. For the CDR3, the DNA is TGCAGTGGGAGACTGCATTATGAGCAGTTCTTC.

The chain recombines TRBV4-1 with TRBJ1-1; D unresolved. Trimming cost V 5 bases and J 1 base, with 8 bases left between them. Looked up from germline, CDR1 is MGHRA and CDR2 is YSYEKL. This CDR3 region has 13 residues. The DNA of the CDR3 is TGCGCCAGCAGCTTGGAGGGGAACACTGAAGCTTTCTTT. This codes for CASSLEGNTEAFF.

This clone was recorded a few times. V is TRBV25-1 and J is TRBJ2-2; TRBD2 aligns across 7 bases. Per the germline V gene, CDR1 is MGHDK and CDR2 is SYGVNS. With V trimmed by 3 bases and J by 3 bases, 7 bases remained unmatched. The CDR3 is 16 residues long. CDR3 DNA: TGTGCCAGCAGTGATACAGCGGGACCCCACACCGGGGAGCTGTTTTTT. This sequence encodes CASSDTAGPHTGELFF.

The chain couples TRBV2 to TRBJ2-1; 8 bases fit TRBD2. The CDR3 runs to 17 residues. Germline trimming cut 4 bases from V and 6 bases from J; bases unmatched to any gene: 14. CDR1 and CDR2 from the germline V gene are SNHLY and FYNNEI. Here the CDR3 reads CASSVAVNPGGANEQFF. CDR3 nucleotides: TGTGCCAGCAGTGTTGCGGTCAATCCCGGGGGGGCCAATGAGCAGTTCTTC.

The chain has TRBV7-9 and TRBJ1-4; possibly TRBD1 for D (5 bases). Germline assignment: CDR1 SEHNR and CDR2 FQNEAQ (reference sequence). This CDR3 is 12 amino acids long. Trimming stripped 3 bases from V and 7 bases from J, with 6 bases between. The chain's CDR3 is CASSFDSEKLFF. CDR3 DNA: TGTGCCAGCAGCTTCGACAGTGAAAAACTGTTTTTT.

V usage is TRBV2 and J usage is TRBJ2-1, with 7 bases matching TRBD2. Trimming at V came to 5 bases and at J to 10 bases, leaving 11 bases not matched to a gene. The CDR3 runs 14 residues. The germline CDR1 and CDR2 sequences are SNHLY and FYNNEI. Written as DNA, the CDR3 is TGTGCCAGCAGTCGAAGCGGGGACTTTGGGGAGCAGTTCTTC. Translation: CASSRSGDFGEQFF.

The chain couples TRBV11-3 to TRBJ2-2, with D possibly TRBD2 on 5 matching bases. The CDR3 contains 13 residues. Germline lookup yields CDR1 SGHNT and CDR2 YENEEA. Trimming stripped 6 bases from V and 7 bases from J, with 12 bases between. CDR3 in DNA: TGTGCCAGCAGTAGGACTTCCATCGGGGAGCTGTTTTTT. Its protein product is CASSRTSIGELFF.

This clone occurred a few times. The CDR3 region has the DNA TGTGCCAGCAGGGGGACAGGGACTGATGGTCGGCCCCAGCATTTT. Protein: CASRGTGTDGRPQHF. The rearrangement uses TRBV28 and TRBJ1-5; 9 bases fit TRBD1. Germline values: CDR1 MDHEN, CDR2 SYDVKM. This CDR3 is 15 amino acids long. The ends lost 6 bases at V and 9 bases at J; junction bases unmatched: 12.

The CDR3 DNA follows: TGCGCCAGCAGCTTGGAACCAGTCTCCTACGAGCAGTACTTC. It is translated as CASSLEPVSYEQYF. V and J are TRBV5-1 and TRBJ2-7; the D is unclear. Deletions cut 0 bases from V and 0 bases from J, with 7 bases between. Germline CDR1 reads SGHRS; CDR2 reads YFSETQ. This CDR3 comprises 14 residues. The full variable domain, its missing parts supplied by reference TRBV5-1 and TRBJ2-7, is KAGVTQTPRYLIKTRGQQVTLSCSPISGHRSVSWYQQTPGQGLQFLFEYFSETQRNKGNFPGRFSGRQFSNSRSEMNVSTLELGDSALYLCASSLEPVSYEQYFGPGTRLTVT.

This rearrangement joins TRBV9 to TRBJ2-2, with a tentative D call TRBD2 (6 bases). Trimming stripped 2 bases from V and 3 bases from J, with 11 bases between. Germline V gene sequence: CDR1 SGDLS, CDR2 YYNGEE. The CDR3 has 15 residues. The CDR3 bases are TGTGCCAGCAGCGTTTCCGGGGGAGACACCGGGGAGCTGTTTTTT. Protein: CASSVSGGDTGELFF.

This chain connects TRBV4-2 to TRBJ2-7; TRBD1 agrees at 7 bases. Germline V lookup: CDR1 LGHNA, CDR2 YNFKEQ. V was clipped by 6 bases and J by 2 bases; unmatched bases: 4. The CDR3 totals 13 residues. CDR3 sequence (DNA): TGTGCCAGCAGTCGACAGGGACCCTACGAGCAGTACTTC. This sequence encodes CASSRQGPYEQYF.

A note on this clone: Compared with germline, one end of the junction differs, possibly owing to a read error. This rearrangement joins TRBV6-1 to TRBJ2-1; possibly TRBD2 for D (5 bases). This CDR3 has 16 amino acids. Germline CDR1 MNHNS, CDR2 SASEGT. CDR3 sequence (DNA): TGTGCCAGCAGGGAAGTAGCGTTTCGCTCCTACAATGAGCAGTTCTTC. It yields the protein CASREVAFRSYNEQFF.

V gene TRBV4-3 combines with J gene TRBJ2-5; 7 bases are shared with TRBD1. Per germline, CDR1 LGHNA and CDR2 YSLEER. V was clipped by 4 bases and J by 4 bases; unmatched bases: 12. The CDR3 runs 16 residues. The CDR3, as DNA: TGCGCCAGCAGCCGCCCGAGAAAGGGGGCGGGAGAGACCCAGTACTTC. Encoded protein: CASSRPRKGAGETQYF.

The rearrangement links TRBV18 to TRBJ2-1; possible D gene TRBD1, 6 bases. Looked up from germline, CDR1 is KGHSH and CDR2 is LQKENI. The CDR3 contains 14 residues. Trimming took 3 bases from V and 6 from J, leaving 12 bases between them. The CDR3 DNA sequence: TGTGCCAGCTCACCGGGGTGGGGGCTCAATGAGCAGTTCTTC. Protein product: CASSPGWGLNEQFF.

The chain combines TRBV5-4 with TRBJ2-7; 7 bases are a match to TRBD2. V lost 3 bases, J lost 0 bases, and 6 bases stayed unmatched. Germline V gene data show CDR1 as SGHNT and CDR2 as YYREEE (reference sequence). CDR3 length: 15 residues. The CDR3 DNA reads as TGTGCCAGCAGCTCCACGGGACTATCCTCCTACGAGCAGTACTTC. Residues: CASSSTGLSSYEQYF.

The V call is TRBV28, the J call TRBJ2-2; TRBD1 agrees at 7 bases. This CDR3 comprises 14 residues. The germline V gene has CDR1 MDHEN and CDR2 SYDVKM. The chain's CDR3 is CALPGQINTGELFF. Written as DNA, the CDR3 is TGTGCTCTCCCGGGACAGATTAACACCGGGGAGCTGTTTTTT.